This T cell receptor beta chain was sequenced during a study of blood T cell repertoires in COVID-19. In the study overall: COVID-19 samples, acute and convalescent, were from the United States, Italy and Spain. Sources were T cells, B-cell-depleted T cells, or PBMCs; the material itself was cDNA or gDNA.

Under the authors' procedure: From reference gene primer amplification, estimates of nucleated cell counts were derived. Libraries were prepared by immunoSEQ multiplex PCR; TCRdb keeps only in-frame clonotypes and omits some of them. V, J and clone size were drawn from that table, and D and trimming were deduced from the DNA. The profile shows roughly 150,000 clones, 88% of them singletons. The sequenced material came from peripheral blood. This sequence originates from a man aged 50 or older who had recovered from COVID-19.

In DNA, the CDR3 is TGCGCCAGCAGCTTGGACCCGGGAACAGGCACAGATACGCAGTATTTT. Its protein is CASSLDPGTGTDTQYF. The V call is TRBV5-1, the J call TRBJ2-3, with D maybe TRBD2 (5 bases). The ends were cut back, 0 bases at V and 1 base at J, with 12 bases in the middle. CDR3 length equals 16 residues. The V gene's germline CDR1 is SGHRS and CDR2 YFSETQ.